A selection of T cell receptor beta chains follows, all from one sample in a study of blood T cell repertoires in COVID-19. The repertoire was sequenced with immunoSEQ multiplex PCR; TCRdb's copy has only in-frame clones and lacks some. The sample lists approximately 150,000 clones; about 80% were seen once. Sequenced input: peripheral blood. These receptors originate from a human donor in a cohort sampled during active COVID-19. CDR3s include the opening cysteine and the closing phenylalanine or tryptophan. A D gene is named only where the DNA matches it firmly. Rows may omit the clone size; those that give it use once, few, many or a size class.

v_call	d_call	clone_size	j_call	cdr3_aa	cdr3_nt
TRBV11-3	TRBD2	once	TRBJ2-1	CASSLAVLAGGLNEQFF	TGTGCCAGCAGCTTAGCGGTATTAGCGGGAGGCTTAAATGAGCAGTTCTTC
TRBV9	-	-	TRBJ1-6	CASSAGVSPLHF	TGTGCCAGCAGCGCCGGAGTTTCACCCCTCCACTTT
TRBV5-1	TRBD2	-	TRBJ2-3	CASSLRPGTSGTRDTQYF	TGCGCCAGCAGCTTACGTCCTGGGACTAGCGGGACCAGAGATACGCAGTATTTT
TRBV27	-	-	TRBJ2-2	CASSPTSFSTGELFF	TGTGCCAGCAGTCCCACTAGCTTCTCCACCGGGGAGCTGTTTTTT
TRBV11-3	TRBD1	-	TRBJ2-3	CASSNRQGSETQYF	TGTGCCAGCAGCAATAGACAGGGAAGTGAAACGCAGTATTTT
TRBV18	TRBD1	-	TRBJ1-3	CASSPAGGPISGNTIYF	TGTGCCAGCTCACCCGCAGGGGGGCCGATCTCTGGAAACACCATATATTTT
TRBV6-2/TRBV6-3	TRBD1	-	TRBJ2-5	CASSYGQGTQYF	TGTGCCAGCAGTTACGGACAGGGCACCCAGTACTTC
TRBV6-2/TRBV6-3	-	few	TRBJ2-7	CASSYSQVYNEQYF	TGTGCCAGCAGTTACTCGCAGGTTTACAACGAGCAGTACTTC
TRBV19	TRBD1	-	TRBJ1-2	CASSMWDRGRVVGYTF	TGTGCCAGTAGTATGTGGGACAGGGGGCGAGTAGTTGGCTACACCTTC
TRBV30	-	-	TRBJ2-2	CAWRIANTGELFF	TGTGCCTGGAGGATAGCTAACACCGGGGAGCTGTTTTTT
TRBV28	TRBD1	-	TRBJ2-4	CASSQPTVSGGWGTKNIQYF	TGTGCCAGCAGCCAACCCACGGTTTCAGGGGGCTGGGGGACCAAAAACATTCAGTACTTC
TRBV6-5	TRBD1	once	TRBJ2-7	CASSQTGVIYEQYF	TGTGCCAGCAGTCAAACAGGGGTAATATACGAGCAGTACTTC
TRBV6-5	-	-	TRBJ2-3	CASSTRGTDTQYF	TGTGCCAGCAGTACACGGGGCACAGATACGCAGTATTTT
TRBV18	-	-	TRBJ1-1	CASSPVYGVSEAFF	TGTGCCAGCTCACCGGTTTACGGGGTCTCCGAAGCTTTCTTT
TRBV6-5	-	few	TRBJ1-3	CASALIYDSGNTIYF	TGTGCCAGCGCCCTTATCTATGACTCTGGAAACACCATATATTTT
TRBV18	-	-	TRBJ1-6	CASSPAEGSSPLHF	TGTGCCAGCTCACCGGCGGAGGGGAGTTCACCCCTCCACTTT
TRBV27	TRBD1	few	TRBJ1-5	CASRRQGGDQPQHF	TGTGCCAGCAGGCGACAGGGGGGTGATCAGCCCCAGCATTTT
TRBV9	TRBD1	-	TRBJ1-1	CASSFVTGGTEAFF	TGTGCCAGCAGCTTCGTCACAGGGGGCACTGAAGCTTTCTTT
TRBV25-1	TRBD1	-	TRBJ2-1	CASSEWGTGNNEQFF	TGTGCCAGCAGTGAATGGGGGACAGGGAACAATGAGCAGTTCTTC
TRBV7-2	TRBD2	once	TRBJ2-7	CASSPGLAVPYEQYF	TGTGCCAGCAGCCCGGGACTAGCGGTACCCTACGAGCAGTACTTC
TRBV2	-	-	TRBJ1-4	CASTAGTPVMGEKLFF	TGTGCCAGCACCGCGGGGACGCCAGTTATGGGGGAAAAACTGTTTTTT
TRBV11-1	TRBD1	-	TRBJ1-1	CASSLPRTGGNTEAFF	TGTGCCAGCAGCTTACCGCGGACAGGGGGGAACACTGAAGCTTTCTTT
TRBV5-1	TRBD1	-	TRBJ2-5	CASSLAGTAYQETQYF	TGCGCCAGCAGCTTGGCCGGGACAGCGTACCAAGAGACCCAGTACTTC
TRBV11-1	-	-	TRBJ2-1	CASSRGRNNEQFF	TGTGCCAGCAGTCGAGGGAGGAACAATGAGCAGTTCTTC
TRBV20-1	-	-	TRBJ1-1	CSASGGLEAFF	TGCAGTGCTAGTGGGGGGCTTGAAGCTTTCTTT
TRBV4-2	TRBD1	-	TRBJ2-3	CASSQDPTGGADTQYF	TGTGCCAGCAGCCAAGACCCGACAGGGGGAGCAGATACGCAGTATTTT
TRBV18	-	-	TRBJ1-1	CASSPQRQTGNTEAFF	TGTGCCAGCTCACCGCAAAGGCAAACAGGGAACACTGAAGCTTTCTTT
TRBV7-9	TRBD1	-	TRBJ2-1	CASSLDFGVQGIHEQFF	TGTGCCAGCAGCTTAGATTTTGGGGTACAGGGGATCCATGAGCAGTTCTTC
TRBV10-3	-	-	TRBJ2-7	CAISEGGGETYEQYF	TGTGCCATCAGTGAAGGCGGAGGGGAAACCTACGAGCAGTACTTC
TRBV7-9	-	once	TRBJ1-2	CASALTDSLDYGYTF	TGTGCCAGCGCATTAACAGACAGCCTAGACTATGGCTACACCTTC
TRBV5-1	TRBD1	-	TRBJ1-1	CASSFTGVAEAFF	TGCGCCAGCAGCTTTACAGGGGTGGCTGAAGCTTTCTTT
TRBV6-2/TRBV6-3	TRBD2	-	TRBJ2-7	CASSGLAGVGHEQYF	TGTGCCAGCAGTGGACTAGCGGGAGTGGGGCACGAGCAGTACTTC
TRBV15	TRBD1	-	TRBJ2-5	CATSRGRGIQGFQETQYF	TGTGCCACCAGCAGAGGCAGGGGCATACAGGGGTTCCAAGAGACCCAGTACTTC
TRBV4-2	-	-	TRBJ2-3	CASSFQGGPTDTQYF	TGTGCCAGCAGCTTCCAGGGGGGACCCACAGATACGCAGTATTTT
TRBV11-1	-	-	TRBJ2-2	CASSQGLNTGELFF	TGTGCCAGCAGCCAGGGGCTAAACACCGGGGAGCTGTTTTTT
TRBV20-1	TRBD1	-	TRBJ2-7	CSASSGQGASHEQYF	TGCAGTGCTAGTTCCGGACAGGGGGCTTCCCACGAGCAGTACTTC
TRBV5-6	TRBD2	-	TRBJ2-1	CASSAGTSGRVAYNEQFF	TGTGCCAGCAGCGCGGGGACTAGCGGGAGAGTGGCCTACAATGAGCAGTTCTTC
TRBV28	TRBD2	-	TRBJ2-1	CASTPLGGSWNEQFF	TGTGCCAGCACCCCGCTCGGCGGGAGCTGGAATGAGCAGTTCTTC
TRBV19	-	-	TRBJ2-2	CASSVQPNTGELFF	TGTGCCAGTAGTGTACAGCCAAACACCGGGGAGCTGTTTTTT
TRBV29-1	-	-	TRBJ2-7	CSVLGLGGYEQYF	TGCAGCGTCCTGGGACTGGGGGGCTACGAGCAGTACTTC
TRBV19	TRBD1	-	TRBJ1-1	CASSPRTGMNTEAFF	TGTGCCAGTAGTCCTCGGACAGGGATGAACACTGAAGCTTTCTTT
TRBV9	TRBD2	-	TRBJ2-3	CASSVGSPIAGGRADTQYF	TGTGCCAGCAGCGTAGGCAGCCCCATAGCGGGAGGGCGGGCAGATACGCAGTATTTT
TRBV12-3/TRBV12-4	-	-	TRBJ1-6	CASSFGGDSPLHF	TGTGCCAGCAGTTTTGGGGGGGATTCACCCCTCCACTTT
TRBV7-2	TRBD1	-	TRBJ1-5	CASSIDRDQPQHF	TGTGCCAGCAGCATAGACAGGGATCAGCCCCAGCATTTT
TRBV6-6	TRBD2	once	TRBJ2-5	CASIPFGGAVQETQYF	TGTGCCAGCATCCCATTCGGGGGGGCGGTCCAAGAGACCCAGTACTTC
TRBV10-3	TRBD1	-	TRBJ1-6	CAISEDRDNSPLHF	TGTGCCATCAGTGAGGACAGGGATAATTCACCCCTCCACTTT
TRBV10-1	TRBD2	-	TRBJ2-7	CASRKTSGSTYEQYF	TGCGCCAGCAGAAAGACTAGCGGATCCACCTACGAGCAGTACTTC
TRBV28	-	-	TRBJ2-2	CASKTWGNANTGELFF	TGTGCCAGCAAGACCTGGGGCAATGCGAACACCGGGGAGCTGTTTTTT
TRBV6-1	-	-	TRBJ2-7	CASSEQRSYEQYF	TGTGCCAGCAGTGAGCAGCGCTCCTACGAGCAGTACTTC
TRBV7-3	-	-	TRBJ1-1	CASSRNGGANTEAFF	TGTGCCAGCAGTCGCAATGGGGGGGCGAACACTGAAGCTTTCTTT
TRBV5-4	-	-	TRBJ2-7	CASSLVGTVNEQYF	TGTGCCAGCAGCTTGGTCGGGACTGTCAACGAGCAGTACTTC
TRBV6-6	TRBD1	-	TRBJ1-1	CASSNGQGGDTEAFF	TGTGCCAGCAGTAACGGACAGGGAGGGGACACTGAAGCTTTCTTT